The 21 T cell receptor beta chains in this list originate from one sample, sequenced in a study of T cells in localized non-small cell lung cancer. The assay was immunoSEQ multiplex PCR, and TCRdb's table has in-frame clones only and misses some. The table includes under 70,000 clones, 86% detected once. The sequenced sample was peripheral blood, obtained before any cancer treatment. Every receptor here comes from a woman aged 40-69 years with stage I lung adenocarcinoma.

The chain joins TRBV30 to TRBJ1-2; TRBD1 matches 9 bases. The CDR3 totals 14 residues. Germline-derived CDR1 and CDR2 are GTSNPN and SVGIG (reference sequence). V lost 4 bases, J lost 8 bases, and 11 bases stayed unmatched. CDR3 region: CAWTFAGTGSGYTF. The CDR3 DNA reads TGTGCCTGGACCTTTGCCGGGACAGGGAGCGGCTACACCTTC. The whole variable domain, filled in from reference TRBV30 and TRBJ1-2, reads SQTIHQWPATLVQPVGSPLSLECTVEGTSNPNLYWYRQAAGRGLQLLFYSVGIGQISSEVPQNLSASRPQDRQFILSSKKLLLSDSGFYLCAWTFAGTGSGYTFGSGTRLTVV.

This clone was counted only a few times. V and J are TRBV9 and TRBJ2-1; either TRBD1 or TRBD2 may supply D (5 bases each). V was clipped by 6 bases and J by 1 base, with 14 bases between them. The CDR3 is 15 residues long. Germline CDR1 and CDR2: SGDLS and YYNGEE. The CDR3 bases are TGTGCCAGCACCCCGGGGACCTATTCCTACAATGAGCAGTTCTTC. This gives the protein CASTPGTYSYNEQFF. Combining the CDR3 with reference TRBV9 and TRBJ2-1 gives the whole variable domain DSGVTQTPKHLITATGQRVTLRCSPRSGDLSVYWYQQSLDQGLQFLIQYYNGEERAKGNILERFSAQQFPDLHSELNLSSLELGDSALYFCASTPGTYSYNEQFFGPGTRLTVL.

This clone was seen a single time. The chain has TRBV9 and TRBJ2-5, with D perhaps TRBD1 (5 bases). The germline V and J ends were trimmed by 3 bases and 1 base, with 10 bases remaining between them. Germline values: CDR1 SGDLS, CDR2 YYNGEE. The CDR3 is made up of 14 amino acids. Written as DNA, the CDR3 is TGTGCCAGCAGCGCCTTAGGGGCCCAAGAGACCCAGTACTTC. Translated: CASSALGAQETQYF.

The V and J genes are TRBV29-1 and TRBJ2-2, with 7 bases lining up with TRBD1. The CDR3 is 14 amino acids. J lost 7 bases, V lost 3 bases, and 8 bases had no gene match. Per germline, CDR1 SQVTM and CDR2 ANQGSEA. In DNA form, the CDR3 reads TGCAGCGTTGATGTTCAGGGGGAAGTCGGGGAGCTGTTTTTT. Protein sequence: CSVDVQGEVGELFF.

V usage is TRBV5-4 and J usage is TRBJ1-1; 7 nucleotides line up with TRBD1. CDR3 size: 15 residues. Germline lookup yields CDR1 SGHNT and CDR2 YYREEE (reference sequence). With V trimmed by 3 bases and J by 3 bases, 8 bases remained unmatched. CDR3: CASSWGTDRHTEAFF. DNA of the CDR3: TGTGCCAGCAGCTGGGGGACAGATAGGCACACTGAAGCTTTCTTT.

The J gene is TRBJ1-5, the V gene TRBV6-6, with D tentatively TRBD1 (5 bases). Per the germline V gene, CDR1 is MNHNY and CDR2 is SVGAGI (reference sequence). V was trimmed by 7 bases and J by 0 bases, leaving 16 bases between them. There are 16 residues in the CDR3. The CDR3 loop is CASTDWDGGSNQPQHF. The CDR3 DNA reads as TGTGCCAGCACAGATTGGGACGGCGGTAGCAATCAGCCCCAGCATTTT.

Here the CDR3 DNA reads TGTGCCAGTCGCCCGGGACTAGGAGTTTTCGATGAGCAGTTCTTC. It yields the protein CASRPGLGVFDEQFF. The chain links TRBV19 to TRBJ2-1, with 8 positions matching TRBD2. The CDR3 is 15 amino acids. With 8 bases clipped from V and 8 bases from J, the junction kept 14 bases outside the gene matches. Germline lookup yields CDR1 LNHDA and CDR2 SQIVND (reference sequence).

The chain uses TRBV5-5 and TRBJ1-2, with a weak D call TRBD1 (5 bases). CDR3 size: 11 residues. Germline V gene data show CDR1 as SGHKS and CDR2 as YYEKEE (reference sequence). The V gene lost 6 bases and the J gene lost 6 bases, with 9 bases spanning the gap. The CDR3 here is CASIGGNGYTF. The CDR3 region has the DNA TGTGCCAGCATCGGGGGGAATGGCTACACCTTC.

V and J are TRBV2 and TRBJ1-5, with TRBD1 matching 7 bases. V lost 3 bases and J lost 5; bases outside the gene matches: 4. The V gene's germline CDR1 is SNHLY and CDR2 FYNNEI. The CDR3 spans 14 residues. CDR3 coding DNA: TGTGCCAGCAGTGACAGACAGGGAGATCAGCCCCAGCATTTT. It codes for CASSDRQGDQPQHF. Looking up the rest from reference TRBV2 and TRBJ1-5 gives the full variable domain: EPEVTQTPSHQVTQMGQEVILRCVPISNHLYFYWYRQILGQKVEFLVSFYNNEISEKSEIFDDQFSVERPDGSNFTLKIRSTKLEDSAMYFCASSDRQGDQPQHFGDGTRLSIL.

The rearrangement joins TRBV9 to TRBJ2-6; D remains ambiguous. Germline V gives CDR1 SGDLS, CDR2 YYNGEE. Trimming shortened V by 6 bases and J by 4 bases, and 17 bases separated the two germline ends. The CDR3 is made up of 16 amino acids. The CDR3 region has the DNA TGTGCCAGCACCACAAAGAGGTTCTTGGGGGCCAACGTCCTGACTTTC. Its protein is CASTTKRFLGANVLTF. Full variable domain (remainder filled in from reference TRBV9 and TRBJ2-6): DSGVTQTPKHLITATGQRVTLRCSPRSGDLSVYWYQQSLDQGLQFLIQYYNGEERAKGNILERFSAQQFPDLHSELNLSSLELGDSALYFCASTTKRFLGANVLTFGAGSRLTVL.

V usage is TRBV19 and J usage is TRBJ2-3; D might be TRBD2 (5 bases). The CDR3 extends over 14 amino acids. Trimming cost V 3 bases and J 5 bases, with 12 bases left between them. CDR1 is LNHDA and CDR2 is SQIVND in the germline V gene (reference sequence). The CDR3 DNA reads TGTGCCAGTAGTATGGTGGCTAGCCGAGATACGCAGTATTTT. This sequence encodes CASSMVASRDTQYF.

The gene calls are TRBV28 and TRBJ1-5; D may be TRBD1 (5 bases). The CDR3 runs to 17 residues. Trimming cost V 6 bases and J 0 bases, with 18 bases left between them. CDR1 and CDR2 (germline): MDHEN, SYDVKM. In DNA form, the CDR3 reads TGTGCCAGCAGGTCCGATCTAGGGGCCTATAGCAATCAGCCCCAGCATTTT. It encodes CASRSDLGAYSNQPQHF.

J is TRBJ1-4 and V is TRBV2; TRBD1 matches at 7 bases. The CDR3 has 15 amino acids. The germline V gene has CDR1 SNHLY and CDR2 FYNNEI. J gave up 3 bases and V 4 bases, and 5 bases lay outside the gene matches. The CDR3 DNA follows: TGTGCCAGCAGTGCCCGACAGGGAGCTAATGAAAAACTGTTTTTT. Residues: CASSARQGANEKLFF.

The V call is TRBV19, the J call TRBJ2-2, with TRBD2 as a possible D gene (5 bases). V lost 7 bases to trimming and J lost 6 bases, with 15 bases between them. CDR3 length equals 14 residues. CDR1 is LNHDA and CDR2 is SQIVND in the germline V gene (reference sequence). The chain's CDR3 is CASIGVAIPGELFF. DNA of the CDR3: TGTGCCAGTATTGGAGTAGCGATCCCCGGGGAGCTGTTTTTT.

The chain is built from TRBV25-1 and TRBJ2-5; D is unresolved. The CDR3 extends over 14 amino acids. Trimming pared 6 bases from V and 1 base from J, leaving 12 bases between. Germline V lookup: CDR1 MGHDK, CDR2 SYGVNS. CDR3 region: CASSIGKGQETQYF. In DNA, the CDR3 is TGTGCCAGCAGCATCGGCAAGGGCCAAGAGACCCAGTACTTC.

In regard to this clone: A junction boundary mismatches the germline segment, possibly from a read error. The chain combines TRBV28 with TRBJ2-7, with 9 bases identical to TRBD2. The length of the CDR3 is 15 residues. CDR1 and CDR2 (germline): MDHEN, SYDVKM. The CDR3 DNA follows: TGTGTCAGCAGTTTATTAGGGCTAGCGGGGAGGGAGCAGTACTTC. It specifies CVSSLLGLAGREQYF. The variable domain in full, completed from reference TRBV28 and TRBJ2-7, reads DVKVTQSSRYLVKRTGEKVFLECVQDMDHENMFWYRQDPGLGLRLIYFSYDVKMKEKGDIPEGYSVSREKKERFSLILESASTNQTSMYLCVSSLLGLAGREQYFGPGTRLTVT.

The J gene is TRBJ2-1, the V gene TRBV6-1, with D possibly TRBD2 on 6 matching bases. This CDR3 region has 13 residues. Trimming removed 2 bases from V and 12 bases from J, with 14 bases in between. CDR1 and CDR2 from the germline V gene are MNHNS and SASEGT. The CDR3 is CASSESGGVVQFF. CDR3 nucleotides: TGTGCCAGCAGTGAAAGCGGCGGGGTGGTGCAGTTCTTC.

The rearrangement joins TRBV27 to TRBJ2-3, with 8 bases lining up with TRBD2. CDR3 length: 16 residues. Germline CDR1 reads MNHEY; CDR2 reads SMNVEV (reference sequence). Trimming at V came to 2 bases and at J to 0 bases, leaving 4 bases not matched to a gene. CDR3: CASSLKTGGSTDTQYF. In DNA form, the CDR3 reads TGTGCCAGCAGTTTAAAGACGGGGGGGAGCACAGATACGCAGTATTTT.

The genes are TRBV5-1 and TRBJ2-5; D might be TRBD2 (5 bases). Germline CDR1 and CDR2: SGHRS and YFSETQ. This CDR3 contains 13 residues. V lost 5 bases and J 5 bases, leaving 13 bases between the germline ends. The CDR3 sequence is CASSLDSRETQYF. As DNA, the CDR3 is TGCGCCAGCAGTCTGGACTCCCGGGAGACCCAGTACTTC. Supplemented by reference TRBV5-1 and TRBJ2-5, the full variable domain reads KAGVTQTPRYLIKTRGQQVTLSCSPISGHRSVSWYQQTPGQGLQFLFEYFSETQRNKGNFPGRFSGRQFSNSRSEMNVSTLELGDSALYLCASSLDSRETQYFGPGTRLLVL.

This clone was detected only once. J is TRBJ2-3 and V is TRBV2; D may match TRBD1 or TRBD2 (5 bases each). Germline V gene data show CDR1 as SNHLY and CDR2 as FYNNEI. This CDR3 contains 13 residues. Deletions cut 4 bases from V and 6 bases from J, with 11 bases between. CDR3 protein: CASSAGTRDTQYF. CDR3 bases: TGTGCCAGCAGTGCCGGGACCCGCGATACGCAGTATTTT. Supplemented by reference TRBV2 and TRBJ2-3, the full variable domain reads EPEVTQTPSHQVTQMGQEVILRCVPISNHLYFYWYRQILGQKVEFLVSFYNNEISEKSEIFDDQFSVERPDGSNFTLKIRSTKLEDSAMYFCASSAGTRDTQYFGPGTRLTVL.

The table lists this clone with a count of one. The gene calls are TRBV28 and TRBJ2-2, with 8 bases matching TRBD2. This CDR3 has 15 residues. Germline CDR1 and CDR2: MDHEN and SYDVKM. V was clipped by 3 bases and J by 3 bases; unmatched bases: 3. The CDR3 DNA is TGTGCCAGCAGTTTCGGCGGGGGGTACACCGGGGAGCTGTTTTTT. Residues: CASSFGGGYTGELFF.